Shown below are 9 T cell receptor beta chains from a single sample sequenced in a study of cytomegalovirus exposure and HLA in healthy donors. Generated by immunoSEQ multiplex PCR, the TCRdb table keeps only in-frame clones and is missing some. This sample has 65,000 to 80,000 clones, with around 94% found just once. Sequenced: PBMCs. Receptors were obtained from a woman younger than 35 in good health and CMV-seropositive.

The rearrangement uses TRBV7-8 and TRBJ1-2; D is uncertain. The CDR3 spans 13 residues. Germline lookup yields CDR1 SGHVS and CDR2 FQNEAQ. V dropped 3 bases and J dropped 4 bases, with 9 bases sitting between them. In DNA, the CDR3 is TGTGCCAGCAGCTTGAGGGTATCCTATGGCTACACCTTC. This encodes CASSLRVSYGYTF.

The DNA of the CDR3 is TGCGCCAGCAGCCTATCTAGCGGGGGGACGAGGGCCTACAATGAGCAGTTCTTC. As protein: CASSLSSGGTRAYNEQFF. The chain is built from TRBV4-3 and TRBJ2-1; 11 bases line up with TRBD2. V gave up 4 bases and J gave up 2 bases; unmatched junction bases: 10. The CDR3 covers 18 residues. Germline V gene data show CDR1 as LGHNA and CDR2 as YSLEER.

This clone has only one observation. CDR3 in amino acids: CASSVQVWYQETQYF. DNA for the CDR3: TGTGCCAGCAGTGTACAGGTTTGGTACCAAGAGACCCAGTACTTC. The chain recombines TRBV6-1 with TRBJ2-5, with a tentative D call TRBD1 (5 bases). The CDR3 contains 15 residues. Germline V gives CDR1 MNHNS, CDR2 SASEGT. Between the trimmed V and J ends, which lost 4 bases and 0 bases, there was a span of 12 bases.

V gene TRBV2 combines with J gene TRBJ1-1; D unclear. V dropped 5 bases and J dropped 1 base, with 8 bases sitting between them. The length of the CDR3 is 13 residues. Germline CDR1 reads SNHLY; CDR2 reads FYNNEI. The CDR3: CASSRDWNTEAFF. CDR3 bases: TGTGCCAGCAGTCGTGACTGGAACACTGAAGCTTTCTTT.

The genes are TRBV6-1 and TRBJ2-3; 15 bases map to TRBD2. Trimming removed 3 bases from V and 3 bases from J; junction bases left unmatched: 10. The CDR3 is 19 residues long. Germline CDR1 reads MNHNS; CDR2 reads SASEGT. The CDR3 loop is CASSESGLAGGRATDTQYF. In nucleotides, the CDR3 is TGTGCCAGCAGTGAGTCGGGACTAGCGGGAGGTCGGGCGACAGATACGCAGTATTTT.

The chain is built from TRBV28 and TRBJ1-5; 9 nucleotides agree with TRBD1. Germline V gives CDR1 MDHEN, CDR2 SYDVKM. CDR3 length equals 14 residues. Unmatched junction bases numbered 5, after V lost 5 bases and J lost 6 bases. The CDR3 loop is CASSAGTGSQPQHF. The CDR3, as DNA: TGTGCCAGCAGTGCTGGGACAGGGAGTCAGCCCCAGCATTTT.

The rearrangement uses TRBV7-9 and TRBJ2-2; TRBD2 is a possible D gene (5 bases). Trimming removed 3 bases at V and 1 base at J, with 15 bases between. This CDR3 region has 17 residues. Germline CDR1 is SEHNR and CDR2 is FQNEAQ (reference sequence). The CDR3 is CASSLPAGQENTGELFF. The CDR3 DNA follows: TGTGCCAGCAGCTTGCCCGCGGGCCAAGAGAACACCGGGGAGCTGTTTTTT.

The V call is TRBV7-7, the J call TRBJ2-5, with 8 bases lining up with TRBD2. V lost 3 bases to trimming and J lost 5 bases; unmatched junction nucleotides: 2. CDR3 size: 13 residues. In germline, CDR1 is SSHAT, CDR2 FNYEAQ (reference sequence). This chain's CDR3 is CASSLTSAETQYF. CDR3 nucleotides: TGTGCCAGCAGCTTGACTAGCGCTGAGACCCAGTACTTC.

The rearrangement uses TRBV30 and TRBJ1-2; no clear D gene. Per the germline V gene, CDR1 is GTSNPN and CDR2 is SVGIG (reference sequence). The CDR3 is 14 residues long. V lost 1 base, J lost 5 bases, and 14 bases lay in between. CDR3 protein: CAWSENARGYGYTF. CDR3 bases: TGTGCCTGGAGTGAAAACGCGAGAGGGTATGGCTACACCTTC.